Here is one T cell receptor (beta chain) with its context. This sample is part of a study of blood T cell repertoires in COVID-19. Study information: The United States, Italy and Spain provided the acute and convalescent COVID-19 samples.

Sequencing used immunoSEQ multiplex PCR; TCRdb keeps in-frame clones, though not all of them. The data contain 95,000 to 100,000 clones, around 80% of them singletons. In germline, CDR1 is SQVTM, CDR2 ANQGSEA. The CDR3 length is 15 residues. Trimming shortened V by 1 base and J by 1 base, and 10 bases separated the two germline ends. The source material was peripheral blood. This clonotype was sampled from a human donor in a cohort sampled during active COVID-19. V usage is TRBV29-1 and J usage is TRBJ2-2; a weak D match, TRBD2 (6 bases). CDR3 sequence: CSVEGLARNTGELFF. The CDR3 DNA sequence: TGCAGCGTTGAAGGCCTAGCGCGGAACACCGGGGAGCTGTTTTTT.